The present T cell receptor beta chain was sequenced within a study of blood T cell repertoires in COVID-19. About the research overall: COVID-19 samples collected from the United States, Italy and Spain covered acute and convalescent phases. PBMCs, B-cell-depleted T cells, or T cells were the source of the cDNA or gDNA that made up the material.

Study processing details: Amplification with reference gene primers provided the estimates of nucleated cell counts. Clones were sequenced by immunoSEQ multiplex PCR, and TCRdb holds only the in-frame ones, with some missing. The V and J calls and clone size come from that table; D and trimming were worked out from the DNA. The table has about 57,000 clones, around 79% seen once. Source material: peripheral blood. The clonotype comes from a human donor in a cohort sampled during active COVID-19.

CDR3 loop: CASSLGTSGVTFF. The CDR3 DNA is TGTGCCAGCAGCCTGGGGACTAGCGGTGTTACGTTCTTC. The chain combines TRBV9 with TRBJ2-1; 11 bases are shared with TRBD2. Germline CDR1 and CDR2: SGDLS and YYNGEE. The CDR3 is made up of 13 amino acids. Trimming removed 4 bases from V and 15 bases from J; junction bases left unmatched: 9.